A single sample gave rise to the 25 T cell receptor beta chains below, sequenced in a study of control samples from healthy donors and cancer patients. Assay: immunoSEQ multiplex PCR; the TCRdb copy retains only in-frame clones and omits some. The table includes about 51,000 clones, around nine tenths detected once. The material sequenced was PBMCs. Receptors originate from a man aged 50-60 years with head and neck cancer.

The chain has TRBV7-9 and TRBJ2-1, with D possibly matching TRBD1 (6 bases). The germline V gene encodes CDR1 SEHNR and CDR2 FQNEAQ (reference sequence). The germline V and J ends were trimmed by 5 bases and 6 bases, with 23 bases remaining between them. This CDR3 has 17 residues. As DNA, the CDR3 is TGTGCCAGCAGCCTACCACAGGGCCCCTTATCTGGCAATGAGCAGTTCTTC. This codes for CASSLPQGPLSGNEQFF.

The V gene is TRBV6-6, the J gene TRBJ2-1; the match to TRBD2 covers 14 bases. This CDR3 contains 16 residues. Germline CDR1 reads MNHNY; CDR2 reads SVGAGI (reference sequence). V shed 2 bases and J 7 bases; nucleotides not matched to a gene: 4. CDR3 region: CASSYGLAGGKNEQFF. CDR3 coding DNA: TGTGCCAGCAGTTACGGACTAGCGGGAGGAAAGAATGAGCAGTTCTTC.

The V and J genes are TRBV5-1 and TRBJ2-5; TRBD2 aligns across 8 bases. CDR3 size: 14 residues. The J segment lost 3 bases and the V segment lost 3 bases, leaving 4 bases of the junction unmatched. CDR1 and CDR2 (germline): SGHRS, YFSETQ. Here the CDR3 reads CASSSGLVEETQYF. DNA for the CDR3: TGCGCCAGCAGCTCGGGACTAGTCGAAGAGACCCAGTACTTC.

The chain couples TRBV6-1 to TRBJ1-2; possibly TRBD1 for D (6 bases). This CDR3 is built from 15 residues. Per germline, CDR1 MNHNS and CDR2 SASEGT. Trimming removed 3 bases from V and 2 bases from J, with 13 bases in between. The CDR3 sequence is CASSDKGTGNYGYTF. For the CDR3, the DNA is TGTGCCAGCAGTGATAAGGGAACAGGGAACTATGGCTACACCTTC.

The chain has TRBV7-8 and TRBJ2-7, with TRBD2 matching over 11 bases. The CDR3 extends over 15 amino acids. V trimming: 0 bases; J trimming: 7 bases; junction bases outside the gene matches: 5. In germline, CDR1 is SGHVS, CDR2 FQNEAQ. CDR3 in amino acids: CASSLAGLAVGEQYF. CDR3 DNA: TGTGCCAGCAGCTTAGCGGGACTAGCGGTGGGGGAGCAGTACTTC.

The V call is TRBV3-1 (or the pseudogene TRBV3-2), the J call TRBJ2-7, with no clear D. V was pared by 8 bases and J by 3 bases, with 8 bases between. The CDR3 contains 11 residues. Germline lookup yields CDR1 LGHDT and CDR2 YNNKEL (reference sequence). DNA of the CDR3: TGTGCCAGCTCAACCAACTACGAGCAGTACTTC. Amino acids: CASSTNYEQYF.

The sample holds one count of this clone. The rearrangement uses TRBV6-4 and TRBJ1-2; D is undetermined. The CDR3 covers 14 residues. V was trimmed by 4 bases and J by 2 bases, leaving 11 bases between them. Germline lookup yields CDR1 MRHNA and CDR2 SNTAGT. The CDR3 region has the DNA TGTGCCAGCAGTGTCCTCAGGAGCAACTATGGCTACACCTTC. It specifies CASSVLRSNYGYTF.

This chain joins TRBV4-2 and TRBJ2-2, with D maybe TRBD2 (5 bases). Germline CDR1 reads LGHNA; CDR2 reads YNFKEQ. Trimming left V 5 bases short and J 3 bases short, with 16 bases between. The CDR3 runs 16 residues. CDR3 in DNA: TGTGCCAGCAGCTTTAGGATGAGGGAACACACCGGGGAGCTGTTTTTT. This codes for CASSFRMREHTGELFF.

The CDR3 DNA reads TGTGCCAGCAGTTGGGCAGCGAACACTGAAGCTTTCTTT. Translated: CASSWAANTEAFF. The J gene is TRBJ1-1, the V gene TRBV6-2 or TRBV6-3; D is unclear. The CDR3 contains 13 residues. V lost 4 bases and J 1 base, leaving 7 bases between the germline ends. The germline V gene encodes CDR1 MNHEY and CDR2 SVGEGT.

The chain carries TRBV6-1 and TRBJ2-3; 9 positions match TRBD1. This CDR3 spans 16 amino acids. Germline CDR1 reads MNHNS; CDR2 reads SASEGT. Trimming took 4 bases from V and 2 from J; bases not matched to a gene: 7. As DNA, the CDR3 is TGTGCCAGCAGTGTAACAGGGGGCGCAAACACAGATACGCAGTATTTT. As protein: CASSVTGGANTDTQYF.

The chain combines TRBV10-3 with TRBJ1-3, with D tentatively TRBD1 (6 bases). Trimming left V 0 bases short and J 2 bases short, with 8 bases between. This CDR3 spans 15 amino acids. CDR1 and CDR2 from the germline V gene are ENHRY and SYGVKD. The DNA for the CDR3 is TGTGCCATCAGTGAGTCGGACAGACCTGGAAACACCATATATTTT. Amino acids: CAISESDRPGNTIYF.

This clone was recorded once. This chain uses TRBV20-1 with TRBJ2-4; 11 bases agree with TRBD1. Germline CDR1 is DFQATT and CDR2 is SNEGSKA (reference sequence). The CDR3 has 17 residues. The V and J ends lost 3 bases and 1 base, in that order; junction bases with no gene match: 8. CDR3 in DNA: TGCAGTGCTAGTCGGGGGACAGGGGGTTCGGCCAAAAACATTCAGTACTTC. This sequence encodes CSASRGTGGSAKNIQYF.

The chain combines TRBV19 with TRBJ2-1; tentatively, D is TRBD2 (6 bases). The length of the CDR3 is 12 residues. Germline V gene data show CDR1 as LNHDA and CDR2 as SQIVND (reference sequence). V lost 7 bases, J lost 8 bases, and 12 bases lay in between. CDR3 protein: CASKTSGDEQFF. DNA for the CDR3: TGTGCCAGTAAGACCTCGGGGGATGAGCAGTTCTTC.

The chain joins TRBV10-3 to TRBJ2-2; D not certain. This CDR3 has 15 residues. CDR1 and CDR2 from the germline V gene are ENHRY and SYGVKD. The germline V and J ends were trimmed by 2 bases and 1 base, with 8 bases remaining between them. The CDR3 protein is CAISELQLNTGELFF. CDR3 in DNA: TGTGCCATCAGTGAGCTCCAATTGAACACCGGGGAGCTGTTTTTT.

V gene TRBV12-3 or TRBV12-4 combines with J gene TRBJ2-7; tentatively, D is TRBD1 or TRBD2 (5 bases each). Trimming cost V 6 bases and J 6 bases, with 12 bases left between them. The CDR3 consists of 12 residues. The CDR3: CASSRDLREQYF. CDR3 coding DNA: TGTGCCAGCAGCCGGGACCTTCGCGAGCAGTACTTC.

CDR3 sequence reads: CASSHWRIVGTGQETQYF. CDR3 sequence (DNA): TGTGCCAGCAGCCACTGGCGGATTGTTGGGACAGGACAAGAGACCCAGTACTTC. V gene TRBV7-9 combines with J gene TRBJ2-5; 8 nucleotides agree with TRBD1. This CDR3 contains 18 residues. The V gene's germline CDR1 is SEHNR and CDR2 FQNEAQ (reference sequence). After removal of 5 bases from V and 2 bases from J, the junction contained 16 bases not matched to a gene.

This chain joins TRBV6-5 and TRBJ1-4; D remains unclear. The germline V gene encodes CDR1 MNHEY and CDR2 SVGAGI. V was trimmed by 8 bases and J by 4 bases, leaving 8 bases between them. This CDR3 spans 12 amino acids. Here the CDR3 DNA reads TGTGCCAGCCGGGATCGTAATGAAAAACTGTTTTTT. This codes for CASRDRNEKLFF.

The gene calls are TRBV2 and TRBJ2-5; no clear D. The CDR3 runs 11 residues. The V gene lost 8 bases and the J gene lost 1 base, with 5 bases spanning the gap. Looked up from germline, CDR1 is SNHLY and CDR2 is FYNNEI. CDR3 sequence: CASALQETQYF. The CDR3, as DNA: TGTGCCAGCGCCCTCCAAGAGACCCAGTACTTC.

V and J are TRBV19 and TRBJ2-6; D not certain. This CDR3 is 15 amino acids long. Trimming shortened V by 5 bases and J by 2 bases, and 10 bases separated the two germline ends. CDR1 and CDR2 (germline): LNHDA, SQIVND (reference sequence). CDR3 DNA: TGTGCCAGTAGTTTAAGAACCCCTGGGGCCAACGTCCTGACTTTC. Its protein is CASSLRTPGANVLTF. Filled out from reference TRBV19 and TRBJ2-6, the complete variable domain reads DGGITQSPKYLFRKEGQNVTLSCEQNLNHDAMYWYRQDPGQGLRLIYYSQIVNDFQKGDIAEGYSVSREKKESFPLTVTSAQKNPTAFYLCASSLRTPGANVLTFGAGSRLTVL.

The CDR3, as DNA: TGTGCTAGTGGTTTCGGTCAGCCCCAGCATTTT. Protein sequence: CASGFGQPQHF. The rearrangement links TRBV12-5 to TRBJ1-5; D gene ambiguous. V dropped 3 bases and J dropped 6 bases, with 3 bases sitting between them. Germline V gene sequence: CDR1 LGHNT, CDR2 FRNRAP. CDR3 length equals 11 residues.

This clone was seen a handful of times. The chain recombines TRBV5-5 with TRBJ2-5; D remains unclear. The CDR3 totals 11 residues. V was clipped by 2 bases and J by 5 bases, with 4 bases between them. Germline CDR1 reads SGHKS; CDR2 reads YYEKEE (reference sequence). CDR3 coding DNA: TGTGCCAGCAGCTTTACGGAGACCCAGTACTTC. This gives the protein CASSFTETQYF.

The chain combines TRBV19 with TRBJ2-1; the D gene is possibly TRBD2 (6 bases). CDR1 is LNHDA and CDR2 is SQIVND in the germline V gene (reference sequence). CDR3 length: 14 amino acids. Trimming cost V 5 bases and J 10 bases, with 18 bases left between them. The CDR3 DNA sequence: TGTGCCAGTAGTCCATCCCCCAGGGCGGGGGAGCAGTTCTTC. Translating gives CASSPSPRAGEQFF.

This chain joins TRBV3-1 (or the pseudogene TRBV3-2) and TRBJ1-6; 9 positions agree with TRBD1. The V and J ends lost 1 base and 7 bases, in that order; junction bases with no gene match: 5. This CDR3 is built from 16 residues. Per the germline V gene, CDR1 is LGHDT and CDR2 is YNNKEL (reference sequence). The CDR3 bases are TGTGCCAGCAGCCAAGGACCGGGACAGGGAAATTCACCCCTCCACTTT. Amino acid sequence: CASSQGPGQGNSPLHF.

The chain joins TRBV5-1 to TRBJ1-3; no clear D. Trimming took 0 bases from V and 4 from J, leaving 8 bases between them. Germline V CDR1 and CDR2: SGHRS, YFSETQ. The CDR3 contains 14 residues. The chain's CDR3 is CASSLDGQGNTIYF. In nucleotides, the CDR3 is TGCGCCAGCAGCTTGGATGGGCAGGGAAACACCATATATTTT.

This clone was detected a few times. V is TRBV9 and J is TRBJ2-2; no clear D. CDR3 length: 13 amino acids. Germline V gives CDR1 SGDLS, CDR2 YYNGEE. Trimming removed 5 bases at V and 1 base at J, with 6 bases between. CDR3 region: CASRDWNTGELFF. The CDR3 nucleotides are TGTGCCAGCAGAGACTGGAACACCGGGGAGCTGTTTTTT.